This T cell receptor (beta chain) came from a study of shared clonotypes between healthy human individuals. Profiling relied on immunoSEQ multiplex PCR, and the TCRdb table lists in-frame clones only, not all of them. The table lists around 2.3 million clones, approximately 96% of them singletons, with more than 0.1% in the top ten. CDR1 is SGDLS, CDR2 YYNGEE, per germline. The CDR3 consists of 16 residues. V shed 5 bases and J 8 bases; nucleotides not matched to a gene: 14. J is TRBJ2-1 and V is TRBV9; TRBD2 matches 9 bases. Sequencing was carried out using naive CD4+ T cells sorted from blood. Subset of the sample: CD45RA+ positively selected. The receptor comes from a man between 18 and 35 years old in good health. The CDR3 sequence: CASRRGLAGRLDEQFF. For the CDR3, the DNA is TGTGCCAGCAGGAGGGGGCTAGCGGGGAGGCTTGATGAGCAGTTCTTC.